This T cell receptor beta chain was obtained from a study of OX40 agonist ivuxolimab in advanced cancers. Study information: All patients had ivuxolimab intravenously every 2 weeks at 0.01 to 10 mg/kg. The dose-escalation cohort had hepatocellular carcinoma, melanoma, renal cell or head and neck cancer.

TCRdb keeps only in-frame clones here, not all; method: immunoSEQ multiplex PCR. Of about 46,000 clones listed, 88% were seen once; the top ten hold over 50%. Trimming took off 3 bases at V and 7 bases at J, with 16 bases between the two ends. This CDR3 is built from 15 residues. Looked up from germline, CDR1 is LNHDA and CDR2 is SQIVND (reference sequence). No patient had autoimmune disease or received systemic immunosuppression. This sequence originates from an adult with an advanced solid tumor such as melanoma, head and neck, liver or kidney cancer. This specimen was CD4+ or CD8+ T cells sorted from blood, taken in a trial of the OX40 agonist ivuxolimab. The rearrangement joins TRBV19 to TRBJ2-1; maybe TRBD1 (5 bases). The CDR3 bases are TGTGCCAGTAGTATCAACATCGACAGTGGGAATGAGCAGTTCTTC. Its protein product is CASSINIDSGNEQFF.